This is a list of T cell receptor beta chains from one sample in a study of blood T cell repertoires in COVID-19. Profiling relied on immunoSEQ multiplex PCR, and the TCRdb table lists in-frame clones only, not all of them. Among under 200,000 clones listed, about 80% were seen once. Sequencing was done on a sample of peripheral blood. The receptors were gathered from a man in his fifties or sixties with acute or convalescent COVID-19. Both conserved end residues are part of each CDR3. A D gene is named only where the DNA matches it firmly. Only some rows state a clone size, as once, few, many or a class for expanded clones.

d_gene	abundance	v_gene	j_gene	CDR3nt	CDR3aa
TRBD2	.	TRBV5-1	TRBJ2-5	TGCGCCAGCAGCTTCGGAGCGGGAGGTAGAGAGACCCAGTACTTC	CASSFGAGGRETQYF
.	.	TRBV21-1	TRBJ1-5	TGTGCCAGCAGCATCCGACCGGGAGGCAATCAGCCCCAGCATTTT	CASSIRPGGNQPQHF
.	.	TRBV5-1	TRBJ2-3	TGCGCCAGCAGCTGGGTGAGCAGGATTGGCACAGATACGCAGTATTTT	CASSWVSRIGTDTQYF
.	.	TRBV29-1	TRBJ1-4	TGCAGCGTTGAGGGACTGTCAAATGAAAAACTGTTTTTT	CSVEGLSNEKLFF
TRBD1	.	TRBV4-3	TRBJ2-7	TGCGCCAGCAGCCCTCGGACAGGGGGAGACTACGAGCAGTACTTC	CASSPRTGGDYEQYF
TRBD2	.	TRBV2	TRBJ2-5	TGTGCCAGCAGTGATAGCGGGGGGTTGGGAGAGACCCAGTACTTC	CASSDSGGLGETQYF
.	once	TRBV12-3/TRBV12-4	TRBJ2-2	TGTGCCAGCACCGAGGTGGCCGGGGAGCTGTTTTTT	CASTEVAGELFF
TRBD2	.	TRBV7-2	TRBJ2-1	TGTGCCAGCAGCTTAGTAGCGGGGGGGACCTGGTCCTACAATGAGCAGTTCTTC	CASSLVAGGTWSYNEQFF
TRBD1	medium-sized	TRBV19	TRBJ2-5	TGTGCCAGTAGTATGATTTTGGGGACAGGGAGGGAGACCCAGTACTTC	CASSMILGTGRETQYF
TRBD2	.	TRBV5-1	TRBJ2-1	TGCGCCAGCAGCCCGAGCACTAGCGGGAGGGCCGGAAATGAGCAGTTCTTC	CASSPSTSGRAGNEQFF
.	.	TRBV5-4	TRBJ1-6	TGTGCCAGCAGCTTGGTGGGCAGAGATAATTCACCCCTCCACTTT	CASSLVGRDNSPLHF
.	.	TRBV6-1	TRBJ1-5	TGTGCCAGCAGTGGACCTGGAGGGGGGGGGCCGAATCAGCCCCAGCATTTT	CASSGPGGGGPNQPQHF
TRBD2	.	TRBV19	TRBJ2-2	TGTGCCAGTAGTACCGGACTAGGACCCACGAACACCGGGGAGCTGTTTTTT	CASSTGLGPTNTGELFF
.	.	TRBV6-5	TRBJ1-4	TGTGCCAGCAGACCTAGCTTTGCAACTAATGAAAAACTGTTTTTT	CASRPSFATNEKLFF
.	.	TRBV5-6	TRBJ1-2	TGTGCCAGCCTCCCCCCAGTCAGGGATGGCTACACCTTC	CASLPPVRDGYTF
TRBD2	.	TRBV4-3	TRBJ2-1	TGCGCCAGCAGCCAAGTCGCTTCCCGGGGGGCCTACAATGAGCAGTTCTTC	CASSQVASRGAYNEQFF
TRBD1	.	TRBV7-9	TRBJ1-5	TGTGCCAGCAGCTCCGACAGGGGCAATCAGCCCCAGCATTTT	CASSSDRGNQPQHF
.	.	TRBV6-5	TRBJ1-6	TGTGCCAGCAGACAGGGTTCCGTAATTAATTCACCCCTCCACTTT	CASRQGSVINSPLHF